What follows describes a single T cell receptor beta chain. This record comes from a study of OX40 agonist ivuxolimab in advanced cancers. Study at large: Anti-PD-1, anti-PD-L1 or anti-CTLA-4 therapy given earlier was allowed, and about 38% had some.

Patients were ineligible given autoimmune disease history or systemic immunosuppression. Here immunoSEQ multiplex PCR was the method, and the copy in TCRdb shows in-frame clones only, minus some. The table records approximately 100,000 clones, 80% to 95% of them present only once. This sequence was found in an adult with an advanced solid tumor such as melanoma, head and neck, liver or kidney cancer. This material consisted of CD4+ or CD8+ T cells sorted from blood, taken in a trial of the OX40 agonist ivuxolimab.

The CDR3 DNA is TGTGCCAGCAGCATGGCGGGACAGGGGTACCCAGATACGCAGTATTTT. It is translated as CASSMAGQGYPDTQYF. The J gene is TRBJ2-3, the V gene TRBV11-3; TRBD1 aligns across 10 bases. Unmatched junction bases numbered 9, after V lost 5 bases and J lost 4 bases. In germline, CDR1 is SGHNT, CDR2 YENEEA. The CDR3 runs to 16 residues.